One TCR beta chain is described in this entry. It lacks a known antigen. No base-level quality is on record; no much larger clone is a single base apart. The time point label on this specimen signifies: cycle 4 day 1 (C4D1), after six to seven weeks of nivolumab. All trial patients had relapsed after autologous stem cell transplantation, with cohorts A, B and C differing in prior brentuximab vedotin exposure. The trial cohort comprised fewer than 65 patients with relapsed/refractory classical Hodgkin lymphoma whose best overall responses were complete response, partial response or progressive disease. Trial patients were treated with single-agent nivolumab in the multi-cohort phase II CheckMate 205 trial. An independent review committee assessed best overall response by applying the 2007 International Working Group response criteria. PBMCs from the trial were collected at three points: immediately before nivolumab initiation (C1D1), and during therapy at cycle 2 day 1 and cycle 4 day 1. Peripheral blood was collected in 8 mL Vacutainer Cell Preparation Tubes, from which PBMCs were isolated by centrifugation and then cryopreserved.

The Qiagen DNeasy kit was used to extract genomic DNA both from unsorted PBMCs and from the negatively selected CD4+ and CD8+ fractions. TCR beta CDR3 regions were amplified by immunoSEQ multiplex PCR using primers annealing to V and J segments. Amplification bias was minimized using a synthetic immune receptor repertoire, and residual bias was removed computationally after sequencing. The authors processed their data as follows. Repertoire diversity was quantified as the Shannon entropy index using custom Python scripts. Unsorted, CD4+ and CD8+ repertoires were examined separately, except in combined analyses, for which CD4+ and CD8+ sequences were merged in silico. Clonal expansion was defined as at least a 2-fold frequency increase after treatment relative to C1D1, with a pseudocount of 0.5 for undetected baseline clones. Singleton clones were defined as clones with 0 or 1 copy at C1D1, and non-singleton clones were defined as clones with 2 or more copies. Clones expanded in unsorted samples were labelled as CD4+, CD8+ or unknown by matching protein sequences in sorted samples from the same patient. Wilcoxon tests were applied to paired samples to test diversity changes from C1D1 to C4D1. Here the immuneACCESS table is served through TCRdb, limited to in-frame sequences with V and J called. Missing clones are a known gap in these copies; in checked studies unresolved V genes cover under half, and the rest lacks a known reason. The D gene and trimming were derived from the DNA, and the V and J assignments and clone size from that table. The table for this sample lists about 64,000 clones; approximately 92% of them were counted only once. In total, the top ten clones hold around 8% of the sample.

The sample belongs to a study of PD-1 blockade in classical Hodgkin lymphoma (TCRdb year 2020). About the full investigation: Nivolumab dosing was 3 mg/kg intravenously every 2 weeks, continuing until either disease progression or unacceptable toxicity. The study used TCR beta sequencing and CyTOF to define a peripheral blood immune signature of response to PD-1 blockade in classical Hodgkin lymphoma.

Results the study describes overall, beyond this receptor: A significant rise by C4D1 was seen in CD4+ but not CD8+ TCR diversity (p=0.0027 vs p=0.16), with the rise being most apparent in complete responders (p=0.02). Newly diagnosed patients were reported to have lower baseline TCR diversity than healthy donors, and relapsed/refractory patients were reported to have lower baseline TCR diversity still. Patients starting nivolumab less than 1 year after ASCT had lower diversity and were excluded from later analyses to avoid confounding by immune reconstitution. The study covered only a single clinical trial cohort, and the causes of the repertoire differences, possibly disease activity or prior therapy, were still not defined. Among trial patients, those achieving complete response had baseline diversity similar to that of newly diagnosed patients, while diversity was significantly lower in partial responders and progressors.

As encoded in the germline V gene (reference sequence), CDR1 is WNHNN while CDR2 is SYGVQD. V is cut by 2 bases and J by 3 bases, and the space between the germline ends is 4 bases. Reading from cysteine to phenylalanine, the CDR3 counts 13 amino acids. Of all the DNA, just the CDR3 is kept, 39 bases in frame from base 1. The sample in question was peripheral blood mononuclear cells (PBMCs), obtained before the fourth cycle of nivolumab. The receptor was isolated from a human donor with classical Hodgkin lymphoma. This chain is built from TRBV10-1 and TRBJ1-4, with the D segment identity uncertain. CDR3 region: CASSERPNEKLFF. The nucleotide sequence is TGCGCCAGCAGTGAGAGACCTAATGAAAAACTGTTTTTT.